This T cell receptor (beta chain) came from a study of blood T cell repertoires in COVID-19. The method was immunoSEQ multiplex PCR; TCRdb's version includes in-frame clones alone and lacks a portion of them. This sample yields some 26,000 clones, of which around 81% are seen a single time; 60% to 70% belongs to the top ten. Germline CDR1 SGDLS, CDR2 YYNGEE. Deletions cut 4 bases from V and 6 bases from J, with 16 bases between. This CDR3 is built from 14 residues. The chain combines TRBV9 with TRBJ1-2; TRBD1 might be the D (5 bases). Sequencing was done on a sample of peripheral blood. The source is a man aged 65-85 years with acute or convalescent COVID-19. CDR3 DNA sequence: TGTGCCAGCAGCCCAAGCAGGGCCTTTAATGGCTACACCTTC. Translated, it gives CASSPSRAFNGYTF.